The 18 T cell receptor beta chains listed next were all sequenced from one sample in a study of regulatory T cells in long-lasting Graves disease. HTBI primers from iRepertoire and Arm-PCR of CDR3 regions yielded the TCR beta libraries. From the multiplex PCR reads, TCRdb called clonotypes with MiXCR, one entry per CDR3 protein. The sample lists 550,000 to 600,000 distinct CDR3 sequences, about 16% occurring once. Indicated time point: newly diagnosed GD, antithyroid drugs for less than 3 months. Scientists built the TCR library using RNA that was extracted from PBMCs. This sample was also put to use in a study of T cells in Graves' hyperthyroidism and ophthalmopathy.

The sequencing used peripheral blood mononuclear cells (PBMCs), collected at new diagnosis, from a patient treated with antithyroid drugs. These receptors were taken from a man aged 18-30 years with Graves disease.

Only a few counts were recorded for this clonotype. At one of its ends the junction is not consistent with the germline gene, which may arise from a read error. The chain has TRBV2 and TRBJ1-4; TRBD1 might be the D (6 bases). CDR3 size: 15 residues. Germline loops: CDR1 SNHLY, CDR2 FYNNEI. CDR3 loop: CASRNWGGANEKLFF. The CDR3 DNA reads as TGTGCCAGCAGGAACTGGGGGGGGGCTAATGAAAAACTGTTCTTT.

This clonotype appeared a few times. The V call is TRBV10-3, the J call TRBJ2-1, with 10 bases matching TRBD2. The V and J ends lost 3 bases and 7 bases, in that order; junction bases with no gene match: 6. The CDR3 totals 15 residues. The germline V gene has CDR1 ENHRY and CDR2 SYGVKD. Here the CDR3 reads CAISEGLAGENEQFF. The CDR3 nucleotides read TGTGCCATCAGTGAAGGGCTAGCGGGGGAGAATGAGCAGTTCTTC.

The rearrangement joins TRBV4-2 to TRBJ2-2, with TRBD2 as a possible D gene (6 bases). The CDR3 spans 16 residues. In germline, CDR1 is LGHNA, CDR2 YNFKEQ. V was trimmed by 5 bases and J by 2 bases, leaving 15 bases between them. This CDR3 is CASSVGPSDNTGELFF. The CDR3 DNA reads TGTGCCAGCAGCGTCGGGCCTAGCGATAACACCGGGGAGCTGTTTTTT.

At least ten counts were recorded for this clonotype. The V gene is TRBV2, the J gene TRBJ1-1, with a possible D match to TRBD1 (6 bases). Per germline, CDR1 SNHLY and CDR2 FYNNEI. The V end lost 6 bases, the J end lost 4 bases, and 15 bases lay between the germline ends. This CDR3 comprises 14 residues. The DNA for the CDR3 is TGTGCCAGCAGGCTTGAGGGGGGAGGCACTGAAGCTTTCTTT. It is translated as CASRLEGGGTEAFF.

The table lists this clonotype with many counts. V is TRBV30 and J is TRBJ2-7; no clear D. CDR1 GTSNPN and CDR2 SVGIG come from the germline V gene (reference sequence). CDR3 size: 13 residues. V was cut by 4 bases and J by 2 bases, with 12 bases left in between. As DNA, the CDR3 is TGTGCCTGGAACCCAACGGTCCCCTACGAGCAGTACTTC. It encodes CAWNPTVPYEQYF.

This rearrangement joins TRBV18 to TRBJ2-3; D assignment may be TRBD1 or TRBD2 (5 bases each). The CDR3 covers 15 residues. The germline V gene encodes CDR1 KGHSH and CDR2 LQKENI. V was clipped by 4 bases and J by 6 bases, with 17 bases between them. CDR3 in amino acids: CASSLRRGSHDTQYF. The CDR3 region has the DNA TGTGCCAGCTCACTTCGACGGGGCTCCCACGATACGCAGTATTTT. The whole variable domain, remainder taken from reference TRBV18 and TRBJ2-3, is NAGVMQNPRHLVRRRGQEARLRCSPMKGHSHVYWYRQLPEEGLKFMVYLQKENIIDESGMPKERFSAEFPKEGPSILRIQQVVRGDSAAYFCASSLRRGSHDTQYFGPGTRLTVL.

The sample holds many counts of this clonotype. This chain joins TRBV29-1 and TRBJ2-7; D is ambiguous. V lost 1 base and J lost 3, with 7 bases in between. This CDR3 is built from 12 residues. CDR1 and CDR2 (germline): SQVTM, ANQGSEA. The CDR3 region is CSVEGTDYEQYF. Written as DNA, the CDR3 is TGCAGCGTTGAAGGGACGGACTACGAGCAGTACTTC.

This clonotype was observed a handful of times. This CDR3 is CSASPPGLNTIYF. The CDR3 nucleotides are TGCAGTGCTAGCCCCCCAGGGCTCAACACCATATATTTT. The genes are TRBV20-1 and TRBJ1-3; maybe TRBD1 (5 bases). Trimming removed 3 bases at V and 7 bases at J, with 13 bases between. The germline V gene has CDR1 DFQATT and CDR2 SNEGSKA (reference sequence). CDR3 size: 13 residues.

Ten or more counts support this clonotype. The chain carries TRBV5-1 and TRBJ1-1; unclear D gene. CDR1 SGHRS and CDR2 YFSETQ come from the germline V gene. The CDR3 runs 16 residues. Trimming pared 5 bases from V and 9 bases from J, leaving 26 bases between. The CDR3 DNA follows: TGCGCCAGCAGACACAATAGCCATCGTGGGCGATCTAAAGCTTTCTTT. Translation: CASRHNSHRGRSKAFF.

This chain connects TRBV6-1 to TRBJ2-2; maybe TRBD1 (5 bases). Trimming left V 7 bases short and J 6 bases short, with 9 bases between. In germline, CDR1 is MNHNS, CDR2 SASEGT. CDR3 length: 12 residues. The CDR3 sequence: CASTLGPGELFF. DNA for the CDR3: TGTGCCAGCACCCTGGGGCCCGGGGAGCTGTTTTTT.

A remark on this clonotype: A read error may explain this, as a much larger clone is one base away. The genes are TRBV2 and TRBJ1-1; D unresolved. Trimming removed 2 bases at V and 9 bases at J, with 13 bases between. The CDR3 extends over 13 amino acids. Germline assignment: CDR1 SNHLY and CDR2 FYNNEI. DNA for the CDR3: TGTGCCAGCAGTGAACCCCCCGGCGGTAAAGCTTTCTTT. Amino acid sequence: CASSEPPGGKAFF. Supplemented by reference TRBV2 and TRBJ1-1, the full variable domain reads EPEVTQTPSHQVTQMGQEVILRCVPISNHLYFYWYRQILGQKVEFLVSFYNNEISEKSEIFDDQFSVERPDGSNFTLKIRSTKLEDSAMYFCASSEPPGGKAFFGQGTRLTVV.

The sample holds many counts of this clonotype. The rearrangement links TRBV30 to TRBJ2-5; 9 bases fit TRBD1. The ends lost 8 bases at V and 4 bases at J; junction bases unmatched: 5. This CDR3 comprises 12 residues. From germline, CDR1 is GTSNPN and CDR2 SVGIG (reference sequence). Here the CDR3 reads CAGDRGGETQYF. CDR3 sequence (DNA): TGTGCCGGTGACAGGGGGGGAGAGACCCAGTACTTC.

This clonotype occurred a few times. The chain combines TRBV19 with TRBJ1-1; maybe TRBD1 (5 bases). Trimming removed 6 bases from V and 5 bases from J, with 10 bases in between. The CDR3 contains 12 residues. CDR1 and CDR2 from the germline V gene are LNHDA and SQIVND (reference sequence). The CDR3 is CASRGTPTEAFF. The DNA of the CDR3 is TGTGCCAGTAGGGGGACTCCAACTGAAGCTTTCTTT.

This clonotype was picked up many times. The rearrangement uses TRBV12-3 or TRBV12-4 and TRBJ2-5; 7 nucleotides line up with TRBD2. CDR3 size: 15 residues. The V segment lost 5 bases and the J segment 3 bases; nucleotides outside the gene matches: 9. The CDR3 region is CASSLHRGGEETQYF. The CDR3 DNA follows: TGTGCCAGCAGTCTTCACCGGGGAGGGGAAGAGACCCAGTACTTC.

Only a few counts were recorded for this clonotype. The gene calls are TRBV5-1 and TRBJ2-5; D not certain. V was clipped by 2 bases and J by 5 bases, with 13 bases between them. CDR1 and CDR2 (germline): SGHRS, YFSETQ. The CDR3 spans 14 residues. The CDR3 sequence: CASSLSQARETQYF. The CDR3 nucleotides are TGCGCCAGCAGCTTATCCCAGGCCCGGGAGACCCAGTACTTC. Combining the CDR3 with reference TRBV5-1 and TRBJ2-5 gives the whole variable domain KAGVTQTPRYLIKTRGQQVTLSCSPISGHRSVSWYQQTPGQGLQFLFEYFSETQRNKGNFPGRFSGRQFSNSRSEMNVSTLELGDSALYLCASSLSQARETQYFGPGTRLLVL.

This clonotype has a handful of counts. The gene calls are TRBV20-1 and TRBJ1-5, with D unresolved. The CDR3 extends over 13 amino acids. V lost 0 bases, J lost 6 bases, and 9 bases lay in between. CDR1 is DFQATT and CDR2 is SNEGSKA in the germline V gene (reference sequence). For the CDR3, the DNA is TGCAGTGCTAGAGATGGGGTCGCTCAGCCCCAGCATTTT. Translated: CSARDGVAQPQHF.

The table lists this clonotype with many counts. In DNA, the CDR3 is TGTGCGGCCCGGTATATGCAGGGGAGTACTGAAGCTTTCTTT. This encodes CAARYMQGSTEAFF. This chain uses TRBV28 with TRBJ1-1, with D tentatively TRBD1 (6 bases). Germline CDR1 reads MDHEN; CDR2 reads SYDVKM. The CDR3 sequence is 14 residues long.

The V call is TRBV7-3, the J call TRBJ2-7, with D possibly TRBD2 on 6 matching bases. CDR1 SGHTA and CDR2 FQGTGA come from the germline V gene. There are 22 residues in the CDR3. The V end was cut by 0 bases, the J end by 3 bases, with 33 bases between. CDR3 amino acids: CASSLTPLGLIAEYLDLYEQYF. CDR3 bases: TGTGCCAGCAGCTTAACCCCCCTTGGACTAATAGCGGAATACCTAGACCTCTACGAGCAGTACTTC. The full variable domain, in which reference TRBV7-3 and TRBJ2-7 provide the parts outside the CDR3, is GAGVSQTPSNKVTEKGKYVELRCDPISGHTALYWYRQSLGQGPEFLIYFQGTGAADDSGLPNDRFFAVRPEGSVSTLKIQRTERGDSAVYLCASSLTPLGLIAEYLDLYEQYFGPGTRLTVT.